This T cell receptor beta chain was identified during a study of beta chain features in type 1 diabetes. This clone has only a few counts. Expressed TCRB transcripts were sequenced, since all the RNA that had been isolated was reverse transcribed. Sequencing was performed with immunoSEQ multiplex PCR; in TCRdb, only in-frame clones are kept and a portion is missing. The top ten clones hold 0.093% of a sample with 500,000 to 700,000 clones, less than 20% of them seen once. This clonotype was obtained from a man aged 18 to 29 in good health. Sequencing input: naive CD4+ T cells from blood.

In DNA, the CDR3 is TGCGCCAGCAGCCGAACGGAAGGGAACAATGAGCAGTTCTTC. Translated: CASSRTEGNNEQFF. This chain uses TRBV5-1 with TRBJ2-1; D unclear. Trimming took 4 bases from V and 5 from J, leaving 13 bases between them. In germline, CDR1 is SGHRS, CDR2 YFSETQ. The CDR3 runs to 14 residues.